The clone carrying this T cell receptor (beta chain) was seen a handful of times. Its specificity is not known. Recipients boosted at about 4 weeks or about 12 weeks are pooled. The protocol was immunoSEQ multiplex PCR, while the TCRdb copy is restricted to in-frame clones and leaves out a portion. The sample records 130,000 to 150,000 clones, more than 70% being singletons. Germline V CDR1 and CDR2: LNHNV, YYDKDF (reference sequence). The V gene lost 1 base and the J gene lost 0 bases, with 7 bases spanning the gap. The CDR3 loop spans 14 amino acids. The sample belongs to a study of T cell responses to AZD1222 COVID-19 vaccine. Overall study findings and caveats: Unmutated variant regions reportedly attract nearly half of all spike-specific TCRs. Donors were chiefly white British, with a greater number of females, and clonal diversity was perhaps underestimated. Spike-specific TCR breadth rose after two AZD1222 doses, and depth rose as well.

V gene TRBV15 combines with J gene TRBJ2-7; D is uncertain. The receptor was derived from an adult who received the AZD1222 COVID-19 vaccine. Material: peripheral blood, obtained 28 days after the second AZD1222 dose. The CDR3 region is CATSRGGDSYEQYF. The CDR3 DNA sequence: TGTGCCACCAGCAGAGGAGGAGACTCCTACGAGCAGTACTTC.